This entry is about one T cell receptor beta chain. What it binds is unknown. These data belong to a study of OX40 agonist ivuxolimab in advanced cancers. Study background: Intravenous ivuxolimab was administered to patients every 2 weeks at 0.01 to 10 mg/kg. Dose-escalation subjects each had hepatocellular carcinoma, melanoma, renal cell or head and neck cancer. There were three patients with partial responses, one having hepatocellular carcinoma and two cutaneous melanoma. Study-wide results and caveats: Those patients achieving a partial response at 0.1-3.0 mg/kg showed among the lowest clonal expansion.

Some clones are missing from TCRdb's copy, which holds only in-frame ones; the method was immunoSEQ multiplex PCR. The data show 68,000 or so clones, 65% to 90% seen once. Germline lookup yields CDR1 MNHNY and CDR2 SVGAGI (reference sequence). This CDR3 comprises 12 residues. V was clipped by 11 bases and J by 3 bases, with 12 bases between them. The sample in question was CD4+ or CD8+ T cells sorted from blood, obtained in a trial of the OX40 agonist ivuxolimab. The rearrangement links TRBV6-6 to TRBJ2-3; D call uncertain. This TCR came from an adult with an advanced solid tumor such as melanoma, head and neck, liver or kidney cancer. The CDR3 reads CAVSVGTDTQYF. The CDR3 DNA is TGTGCCGTTTCGGTCGGGACAGATACGCAGTATTTT.